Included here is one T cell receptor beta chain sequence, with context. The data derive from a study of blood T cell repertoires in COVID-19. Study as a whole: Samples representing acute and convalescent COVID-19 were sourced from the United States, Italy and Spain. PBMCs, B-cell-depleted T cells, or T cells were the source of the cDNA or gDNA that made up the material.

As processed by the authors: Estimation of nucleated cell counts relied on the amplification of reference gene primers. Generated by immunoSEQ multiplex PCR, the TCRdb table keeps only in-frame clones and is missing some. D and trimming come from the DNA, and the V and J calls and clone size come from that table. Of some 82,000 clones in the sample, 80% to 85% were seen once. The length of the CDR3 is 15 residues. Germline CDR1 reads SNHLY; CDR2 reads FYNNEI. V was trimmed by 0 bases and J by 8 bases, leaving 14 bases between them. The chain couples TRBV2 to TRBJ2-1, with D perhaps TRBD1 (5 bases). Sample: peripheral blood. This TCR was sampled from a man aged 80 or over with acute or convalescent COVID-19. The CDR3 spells CASSEASLRADEQFF. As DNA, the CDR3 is TGTGCCAGCAGTGAAGCGTCCCTCAGGGCCGATGAGCAGTTCTTC.